This T cell receptor (beta chain) was recovered during a study of T cells in Graves' hyperthyroidism and ophthalmopathy. Study-wide findings and caveats: Separation of ophthalmopathy from stable hyperthyroidism was achieved by a 13 V-J model. Blood samples included most of the expanded thyroid clonotypes exceeding 0.001.

The source material, RNA transcripts, was used to amplify TCR beta CDR3 regions. A first-round RT-PCR of the TCR CDR3 used the HTBI primer set. Each CDR3 protein gets one entry after TCRdb re-called the multiplex PCR reads with MiXCR. The sample yields hundreds of thousands of distinct CDR3 sequences, over 12% seen once. The CDR3 extends over 15 amino acids. Germline CDR1 is SGHRS and CDR2 is YFSETQ. V dropped 4 bases and J dropped 3 bases, with 13 bases sitting between them. This clonotype appeared a few times. The antigen is undetermined. Sequenced material: blood. The clonotype was recovered from a man in his late teens or twenties with Graves' ophthalmopathy. The rearrangement uses TRBV5-1 and TRBJ1-4; TRBD1 is a possible D gene (5 bases). CDR3 residues: CASSPRDRPNEKLFF. CDR3 DNA sequence: TGCGCCAGCAGCCCCCGGGACCGACCTAATGAAAAACTGTTTTTT.